This T cell receptor beta chain comes out of a study of blood T cell repertoires in COVID-19. Study context: The analysed material was cDNA or gDNA that came from T cells, B-cell-depleted T cells, or PBMCs.

Deletions cut 5 bases from V and 15 bases from J, with 32 bases between. This CDR3 is 17 amino acids long. Germline loops: CDR1 MNHEY, CDR2 SMNVEV (reference sequence). Per the original methods: Estimation of nucleated cell counts was performed using reference gene primer amplification. The repertoire was sequenced with immunoSEQ multiplex PCR; TCRdb's copy has only in-frame clones and lacks some. V and J calls and clone size are copied from that table; D and trimming were computed from the DNA. The data contain some 75,000 clones, around 88% of them seen just once; the ten biggest clones take up around 0.6%.

The source of this sequence is a man aged 55 to 70 with acute or convalescent COVID-19. The chain is built from TRBV27 and TRBJ2-1, with a weak D call TRBD1 (8 bases). The sequenced sample consisted of peripheral blood. The CDR3, as DNA: TGTGCCAGCAGTCCACCCTACAGGGGGGGGTCGGGACCACCAGCGTTCTTC. As protein: CASSPPYRGGSGPPAFF.